Included here is one TCR beta chain sequence, with context. Its cognate antigen has yet to be identified. No base quality information exists; no much larger clone differs at one position. The CDR3 runs 14 residues from the cysteine to the phenylalanine. The DNA shown is the 42-base CDR3, in frame from base 1. Deletion took 6 bases off V and 1 base off J, with a span of 11 bases between the germline ends. For CDR1 and CDR2, the germline V gene lists SGHTS and YDEGEE. This sample is part of a study of a mutant IDH1 vaccine in newly diagnosed glioma (dated by TCRdb to the early 2020s). For context, the study as a whole: Eight vaccinations were administered to patients in weeks 1, 3, 5, 7, 11, 15, 19 and 23, corresponding to visits V03 through V10. Vaccination was initiated 4-6 weeks after radiotherapy alone, or concurrently with temozolomide cycles in the chemotherapy-containing groups. Of the roughly 30 treated patients, approximately 60% were male and around 40% were female, and a mean age of around 40 years was recorded. Prior to enrollment, standard therapy consisting of radiotherapy alone, temozolomide alone, or radiochemotherapy with temozolomide had been administered to patients, with the combination being received by most patients. Peripheral blood was collected at six visits: V03 (baseline), V05, V07, V10, V12 and V13. For exploratory analyses, under 30 treated patients had longitudinal TCRB deep sequencing done wherever samples were available.

The time point label for this specimen denotes: week 23, last vaccination. Each vaccine dose was 300 ug of a 20-mer mutant IDH1 peptide in Montanide, given subcutaneously with topical imiquimod. Newly diagnosed WHO grade 3 or 4 IDH1-mutant astrocytomas showing loss of nuclear ATRX were present in the donors. The samples were drawn from NOA16, a multicentre, single-arm, open-label phase I trial in Germany that tested a mutant IDH1 peptide vaccine in humans for the first time. Genomic DNA for TCRB sequencing was extracted from EDTA blood using the DNeasy Blood and Tissue Kit. Library generation was performed with the immunoSEQ multiplex PCR assay. Rearranged TCR beta chain sequences were amplified with the hsTCRB Kit following the manufacturer's protocol. TCRB libraries were sequenced on an Illumina MiSeq. Under the source paper's analysis protocol: The proprietary platform of the kit vendor was used for demultiplexing, trimming and gene mapping. TCRdb obtained this table from immuneACCESS and retained in-frame rearrangements with V and J assigned. These tables miss some clones; where compared with another copy, unresolved V genes account for less than half of the shortfall, and the remainder is unexplained. For V, J and clone size, that table is used; D and trimming come from the DNA. In this sample the table shows about 55,000 clones, about four fifths of which occur a single time. In total, the top ten clones hold roughly 6% of the sample.

Study-level results and caveats: Vaccine-induced immune responses across multiple MHC alleles were detected in 90% to 95% of patients. Pseudoprogression seemed to be unrelated to changes in the top peripheral T cell clonotypes found by TCRB sequencing. Availability determined which PBMC samples were chosen for TCRB deep sequencing. It was noted by the authors that analyses of patient blood samples could not be reproduced owing to sample limitations.

The chain was built from TRBV5-8 and TRBJ2-4, and the D gene may be TRBD2, 6 bases matching. The source is a man aged 35-49 years with glioma. The sample was PBMCs, taken from a glioma patient whose treatment included an IDH1 peptide vaccine. The CDR3 protein: CASILRGAKNIQYF. In nucleotide form, the sequence is TGTGCCAGCATTCTACGGGGGGCCAAAAACATTCAGTACTTC.